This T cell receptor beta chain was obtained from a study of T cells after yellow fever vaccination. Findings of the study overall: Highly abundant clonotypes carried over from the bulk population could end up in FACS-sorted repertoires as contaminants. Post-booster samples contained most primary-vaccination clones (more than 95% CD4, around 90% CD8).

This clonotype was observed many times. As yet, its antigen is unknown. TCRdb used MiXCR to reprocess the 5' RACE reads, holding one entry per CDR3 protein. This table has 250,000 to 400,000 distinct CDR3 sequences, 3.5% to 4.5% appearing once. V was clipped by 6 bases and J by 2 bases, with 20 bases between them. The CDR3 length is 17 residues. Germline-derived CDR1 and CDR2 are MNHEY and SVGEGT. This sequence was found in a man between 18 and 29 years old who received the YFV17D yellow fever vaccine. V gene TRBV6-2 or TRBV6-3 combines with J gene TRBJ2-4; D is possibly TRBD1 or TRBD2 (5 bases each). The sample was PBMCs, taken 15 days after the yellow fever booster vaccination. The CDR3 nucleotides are TGTGCCAGCAGCTCGGGACCGGGTAAATCGTCCAAAAACATTCAGTACTTC. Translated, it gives CASSSGPGKSSKNIQYF.